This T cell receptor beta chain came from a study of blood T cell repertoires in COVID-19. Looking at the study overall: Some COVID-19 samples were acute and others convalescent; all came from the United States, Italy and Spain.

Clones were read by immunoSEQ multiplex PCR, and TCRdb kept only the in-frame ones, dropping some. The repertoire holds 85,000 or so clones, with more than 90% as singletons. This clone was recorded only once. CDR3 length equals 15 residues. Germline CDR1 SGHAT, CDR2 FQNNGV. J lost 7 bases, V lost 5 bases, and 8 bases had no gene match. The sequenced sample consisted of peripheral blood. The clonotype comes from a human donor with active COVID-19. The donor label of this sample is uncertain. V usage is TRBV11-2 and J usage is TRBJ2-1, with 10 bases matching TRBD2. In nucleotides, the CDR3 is TGTGCCAGCAGCCTGGGGCTAGCGGGAGTGAATGAGCAGTTCTTC. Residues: CASSLGLAGVNEQFF.